Listed below are T cell receptor beta chains from one sample, sequenced in a study of cytomegalovirus exposure and HLA in healthy donors. Data came from immunoSEQ multiplex PCR; TCRdb stores just in-frame clones and leaves some out. Among about 180,000 clones, just under 80% were seen once, and the ten largest hold about 12%. Sequencing input: PBMCs. These TCRs come from a woman aged 45 to 65 in good health and CMV-seropositive. Both conserved end residues are part of each CDR3.

CDR3 protein: CASSYAEGGGEQYF
J gene: TRBJ2-7
V gene: TRBV6-5

CDR3 protein: CASSPLDRGPSNQPQHF
J gene: TRBJ1-5
V gene: TRBV18

CDR3 protein: CASSFSGYGNTIYF
J gene: TRBJ1-3
V gene: TRBV27

CDR3 protein: CASSWTGPRGKLFF
J gene: TRBJ1-4
V gene: TRBV5-6

CDR3 protein: CASSPSWGLNEKLFF
J gene: TRBJ1-4
V gene: TRBV19

CDR3 protein: CASSEGAGNTEAFF
J gene: TRBJ1-1
V gene: TRBV6-1

CDR3 protein: CASSLIGTSGEIEQFF
J gene: TRBJ2-1
V gene: TRBV27

CDR3 protein: CASSPTGTGGVSNQPQHF
J gene: TRBJ1-5
V gene: TRBV18

CDR3 protein: CASSLGQSDEKLFF
J gene: TRBJ1-4
V gene: TRBV7-9

CDR3 protein: CASSVGAGAGSSVNEKLFF
J gene: TRBJ1-4
V gene: TRBV9

CDR3 protein: CASSQDRTSGGSSGTDTQYF
J gene: TRBJ2-3
V gene: TRBV4-2

CDR3 protein: CASSVGGGYTDTQYF
J gene: TRBJ2-3
V gene: TRBV9

CDR3 protein: CASSRTGTIEAFF
J gene: TRBJ1-1
V gene: TRBV6-5

CDR3 protein: CASSLNPSLGAGGPYTQYF
J gene: TRBJ2-3
V gene: TRBV7-3

CDR3 protein: CASSSGGSPLTDTQYF
J gene: TRBJ2-3
V gene: TRBV7-3

CDR3 protein: CSSGTSGGPGRTDTQYF
J gene: TRBJ2-3
V gene: TRBV7-9

CDR3 protein: CASSIDMNYGYTF
J gene: TRBJ1-2
V gene: TRBV19

CDR3 protein: CASSYLSGTYEQYF
J gene: TRBJ2-7
V gene: TRBV6-6

CDR3 protein: CASSFADTQYF
J gene: TRBJ2-3
V gene: TRBV7-9

CDR3 protein: CASRGGAGGAGEQYF
J gene: TRBJ2-7
V gene: TRBV6-1

CDR3 protein: CASSHTPGGGASTGELFF
J gene: TRBJ2-2
V gene: TRBV11-2

CDR3 protein: CASSIYPGADTQYF
J gene: TRBJ2-3
V gene: TRBV11-2

CDR3 protein: CASSWGSGGGDEQFF
J gene: TRBJ2-1
V gene: TRBV9

CDR3 protein: CASSSTSGGGTDTQYF
J gene: TRBJ2-3
V gene: TRBV7-3

CDR3 protein: CASVRGLGGGYKAFF
J gene: TRBJ1-1
V gene: TRBV27

CDR3 protein: CAWSVRGLSNSYNEQFF
J gene: TRBJ2-1
V gene: TRBV30

CDR3 protein: CASSYTGVGNTEAFF
J gene: TRBJ1-1
V gene: TRBV6-5